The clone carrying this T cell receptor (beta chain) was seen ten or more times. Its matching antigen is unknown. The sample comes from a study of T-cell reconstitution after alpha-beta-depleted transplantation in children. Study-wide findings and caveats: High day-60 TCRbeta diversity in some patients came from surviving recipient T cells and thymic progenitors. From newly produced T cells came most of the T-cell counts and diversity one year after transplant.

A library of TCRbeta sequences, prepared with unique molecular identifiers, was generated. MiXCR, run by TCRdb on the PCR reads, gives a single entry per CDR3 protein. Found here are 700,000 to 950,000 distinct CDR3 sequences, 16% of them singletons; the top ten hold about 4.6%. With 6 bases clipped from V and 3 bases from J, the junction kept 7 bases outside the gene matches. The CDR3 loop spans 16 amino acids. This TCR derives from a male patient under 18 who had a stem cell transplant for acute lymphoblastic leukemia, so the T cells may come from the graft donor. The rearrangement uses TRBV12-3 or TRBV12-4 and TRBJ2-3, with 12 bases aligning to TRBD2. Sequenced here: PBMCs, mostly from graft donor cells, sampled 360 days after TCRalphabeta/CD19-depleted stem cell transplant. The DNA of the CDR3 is TGTGCCAGCAGCCCACGACTAGCGGGAGTGACAGATACGCAGTATTTT. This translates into CASSPRLAGVTDTQYF.